These 8 T cell receptor beta chains were sequenced from one sample in a study of cytomegalovirus exposure and HLA in healthy donors. 13 Jbeta primers and 60 Vbeta primers were used for the PCR. TCRdb's copy holds only in-frame clones and misses some; the assay was immunoSEQ multiplex PCR. Of 90,000 to 100,000 clones listed, approximately 66% are singletons. Sequencing was done on a sample of PBMCs. The origin of the receptors is a young man in good health and CMV-seronegative.

The chain uses TRBV20-1 and TRBJ2-5, with D perhaps TRBD1 (6 bases). The end of the DNA is better explained by TRBJ2-7, so the J call may be wrong. The length of the CDR3 is 11 residues. The V gene's germline CDR1 is DFQATT and CDR2 SNEGSKA (reference sequence). CDR3 nucleotide sequence: TGCAGTGCAAACAGGGTTTACGAGCAGTACTTC. Translation: CSANRVYEQYF.

This clone was seen just once. V usage is TRBV7-2 and J usage is TRBJ1-1; the D gene is possibly TRBD1 (5 bases). The germline gives CDR1 SGHTA, CDR2 FQGNSA. The CDR3 consists of 15 residues. The V end lost 5 bases, the J end lost 0 bases, and 13 bases lay between the germline ends. This CDR3 is CASSQRGGVNTEAFF. In DNA form, the CDR3 reads TGTGCCAGCAGCCAACGTGGGGGGGTGAACACTGAAGCTTTCTTT. The variable domain in full, completed from reference TRBV7-2 and TRBJ1-1, reads GAGVSQSPSNKVTEKGKDVELRCDPISGHTALYWYRQSLGQGLEFLIYFQGNSAPDKSGLPSDRFSAERTGGSVSTLTIQRTQQEDSAVYLCASSQRGGVNTEAFFGQGTRLTVV.

This clone was observed a few times. V and J are TRBV25-1 and TRBJ2-2; D is possibly TRBD2 (6 bases). Germline V gene sequence: CDR1 MGHDK, CDR2 SYGVNS. This CDR3 region has 16 residues. Trimming removed 3 bases from V and 2 bases from J, with 13 bases in between. Here the CDR3 DNA reads TGTGCCAGCAGTGACCCACTAGCAGTCAACACCGGGGAGCTGTTTTTT. This gives the protein CASSDPLAVNTGELFF.

The chain links TRBV5-4 to TRBJ2-4, with D tentatively TRBD1 (5 bases). The CDR3 extends over 18 amino acids. CDR1 and CDR2 (germline): SGHNT, YYREEE (reference sequence). The V end was cut by 0 bases, the J end by 2 bases, with 18 bases between. CDR3: CASSLGAGYRFTKNIQYF. In DNA, the CDR3 is TGTGCCAGCAGCTTGGGGGCAGGGTACCGATTCACCAAAAACATTCAGTACTTC.

V gene TRBV5-4 combines with J gene TRBJ2-7, with 7 nucleotides matching TRBD2. This CDR3 spans 13 amino acids. The germline V gene has CDR1 SGHNT and CDR2 YYREEE (reference sequence). V dropped 3 bases and J dropped 7; count of bases not matched to a gene: 7. CDR3 region: CASSSTSESEQYF. CDR3 nucleotides: TGTGCCAGCAGCTCCACTAGCGAATCGGAGCAGTACTTC.

The chain combines TRBV5-1 with TRBJ2-5; 10 nucleotides match TRBD2. The CDR3 consists of 17 residues. V gave up 4 bases and J gave up 2 bases; unmatched junction bases: 11. Looked up from germline, CDR1 is SGHRS and CDR2 is YFSETQ. CDR3 amino acids: CASSTDLAGDPQETQYF. The CDR3 nucleotides read TGCGCCAGCAGCACCGATCTAGCGGGGGACCCTCAAGAGACCCAGTACTTC.

For the CDR3, the DNA is TGCAGCGCTGGCCGGGACAGCAGCGAGCAGTACTTC. Translating gives CSAGRDSSEQYF. The chain recombines TRBV29-1 with TRBJ2-5; 7 nucleotides align to TRBD1. Matching the DNA end better, TRBJ2-7 makes the J call doubtful. The CDR3 sequence is 12 residues long. Germline assignment: CDR1 SQVTM and CDR2 ANQGSEA.

The V call is TRBV5-4, the J call TRBJ2-7; D is perhaps TRBD2 (5 bases). The CDR3 runs to 13 residues. V was clipped by 6 bases and J by 6 bases, with 16 bases between them. In germline, CDR1 is SGHNT, CDR2 YYREEE (reference sequence). CDR3 DNA: TGTGCCAGCACCCCCGTCGGAGGTGCCGAGCAGTACTTC. Translating gives CASTPVGGAEQYF. The full variable domain, completed using reference TRBV5-4 and TRBJ2-7, is ETGVTQSPTHLIKTRGQQVTLRCSSQSGHNTVSWYQQALGQGPQFIFQYYREEENGRGNFPPRFSGLQFPNYSSELNVNALELDDSALYLCASTPVGGAEQYFGPGTRLTVT.